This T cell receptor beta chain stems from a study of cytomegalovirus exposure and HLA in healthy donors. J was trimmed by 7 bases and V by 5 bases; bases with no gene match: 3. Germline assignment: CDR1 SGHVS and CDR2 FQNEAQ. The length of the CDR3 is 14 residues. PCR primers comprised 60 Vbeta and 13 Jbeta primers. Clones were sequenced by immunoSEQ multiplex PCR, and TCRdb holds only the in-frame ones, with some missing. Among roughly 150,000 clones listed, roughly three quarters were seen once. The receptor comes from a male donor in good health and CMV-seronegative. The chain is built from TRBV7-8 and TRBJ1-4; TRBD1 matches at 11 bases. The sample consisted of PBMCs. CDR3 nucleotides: TGTGCCAGCAGCCCCGGGACAGGGGGTGAAAAACTGTTTTTT. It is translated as CASSPGTGGEKLFF.